This T cell receptor beta chain was identified during a study of control samples from healthy donors and cancer patients. TCRdb's table, derived via immunoSEQ multiplex PCR, lists solely in-frame clones and lacks some. This table has tens of thousands of clones, nearly 90% appearing once. The CDR3 has 13 amino acids. Germline-derived CDR1 and CDR2 are SGHDN and FVKESK. J lost 8 bases, V lost 4 bases, and 5 bases had no gene match. This clonotype was sampled from a woman aged 45-65 years in good health. The sequenced material came from blood. The V and J genes are TRBV14 and TRBJ2-1; 7 positions agree with TRBD1. The CDR3 loop is CASSRQGADEQFF. CDR3 DNA sequence: TGTGCCAGCAGCCGACAGGGTGCAGATGAGCAGTTCTTC.